Included here is one TCR beta chain sequence, with context. This CDR3 has 14 residues. V shed 2 bases, J shed 8 bases, and the junction held 7 bases outside the gene matches. Germline V gene data show CDR1 as KGHSH and CDR2 as LQKENI. Patients at the Seattle site were enrolled during active infection and followed longitudinally. The sample is drawn from a study of blood T cell repertoires in COVID-19. Whole-study context: Acute-phase and convalescent COVID-19 samples originated in the United States, Italy and Spain. T cells, B-cell-depleted T cells, or PBMCs supplied cDNA or gDNA.

Original processing notes: Amplification from reference gene primers served as the basis for estimated nucleated cell counts. Data came from immunoSEQ multiplex PCR; TCRdb stores just in-frame clones and leaves some out. The D gene and trimming were derived from the DNA, and the V and J assignments and clone size from that table. The sample consists of about 89,000 clones, just under 80% of them appearing once. The sequenced sample consisted of peripheral blood. This chain uses TRBV18 with TRBJ1-1; TRBD1 matches 8 bases. The receptor was derived from a man aged 65 to 79 with COVID-19, enrolled during active disease. The CDR3 region is CASSPITQGAEAFF. CDR3 nucleotides: TGTGCCAGCTCACCAATCACCCAGGGGGCCGAAGCTTTCTTT. Full variable domain (outside the CDR3, taken from reference TRBV18 and TRBJ1-1): NAGVMQNPRHLVRRRGQEARLRCSPMKGHSHVYWYRQLPEEGLKFMVYLQKENIIDESGMPKERFSAEFPKEGPSILRIQQVVRGDSAAYFCASSPITQGAEAFFGQGTRLTVV.